These 4 T cell receptor beta chains came from one sample sequenced in a study of response to subunit inactivated influenza vaccine. A single record per CDR3 protein comes from TCRdb applying MiXCR to the RT-PCR reads. The top ten hold over 9.5% of the sample, which has some 480,000 distinct CDR3 sequences, approximately 10% seen once. The specimen was PBMCs from blood, collected roughly 45 days after vaccination. Receptor source: a man aged 45 to 65 who received an inactivated influenza vaccine.

This clonotype was seen ten or more times. The chain combines TRBV10-2 with TRBJ1-1, with D uncertain. V was cut by 3 bases and J by 5 bases, with 7 bases left in between. There are 12 residues in the CDR3. CDR1 WSHSY and CDR2 SAAADI come from the germline V gene. This CDR3 is CASSDQQTEAFF. In nucleotides, the CDR3 is TGCGCCAGCAGTGATCAACAGACTGAAGCTTTCTTT.

This rearrangement joins TRBV5-1 to TRBJ2-4, with TRBD2 identical over 8 bases. V dropped 5 bases and J dropped 8; count of bases not matched to a gene: 12. CDR3 size: 15 residues. Germline assignment: CDR1 SGHRS and CDR2 YFSETQ. The CDR3 DNA reads TGCGCCAGCAGTTCCTTAGCGGGACTGCATGACATTCAGTACTTC. Translation: CASSSLAGLHDIQYF.

This clonotype was seen repeatedly, ten times or more. This rearrangement joins TRBV7-2 to TRBJ2-1, with unresolved D. V lost 1 base and J 8 bases, leaving 9 bases between the germline ends. There are 13 residues in the CDR3. CDR1 is SGHTA, CDR2 FQGNSA, per germline. Here the CDR3 DNA reads TGTGCCAGCAGCTTAGGACATACGTATGAGCAGTTCTTC. Residues: CASSLGHTYEQFF.

Here the CDR3 DNA reads TGCAGCTTGCTTACGTGGGACCGGGTCACGAGAGACTACTACGAGCAGTACTTC. Translation: CSLLTWDRVTRDYYEQYF. This sequence joins TRBV29-1 and TRBJ2-7; D tentatively fits TRBD1 or TRBD2 (5 bases each). The CDR3 contains 18 residues. From germline, CDR1 is SQVTM and CDR2 ANQGSEA. Trimming shortened V by 8 bases and J by 3 bases, and 32 bases separated the two germline ends.